The TCR beta chain described here comes from a study of beta chain features in type 1 diabetes. Per donor, one heparinised blood draw averaged approximately 120 mL. Study conclusions and caveats: Cells expressing TCR highly could be over-represented by cDNA sequencing. In comparison with healthy donors, patients had naive, central memory and Treg TCRB repertoires that appeared more similar. People with Type 1 diabetes carried modestly yet significantly shorter TCRB CDR3s in all four CD4+ subsets.

This clone appeared many times. Its antigen is unknown. As every portion of the isolated RNA was reverse transcribed, the sequencing read expressed TCRB transcripts. Assay used: immunoSEQ multiplex PCR; TCRdb lists only in-frame clones, some missing. The sample holds under 300,000 clones; 8% are singletons and the top ten take more than 0.9%. The TCR originated in a woman under 30 in good health. The sequenced sample was central memory CD4+ T cells from blood.

CDR3 sequence reads: CASSTLNQPQHF. CDR3 nucleotide sequence: TGTGCCAGTAGTACGCTTAATCAGCCCCAGCATTTT. This chain uses TRBV19 with TRBJ1-5, with D hard to call. Germline V CDR1 and CDR2: LNHDA, SQIVND (reference sequence). The CDR3 has 12 residues. V shed 4 bases and J shed 4 bases, with 5 bases lying between them.